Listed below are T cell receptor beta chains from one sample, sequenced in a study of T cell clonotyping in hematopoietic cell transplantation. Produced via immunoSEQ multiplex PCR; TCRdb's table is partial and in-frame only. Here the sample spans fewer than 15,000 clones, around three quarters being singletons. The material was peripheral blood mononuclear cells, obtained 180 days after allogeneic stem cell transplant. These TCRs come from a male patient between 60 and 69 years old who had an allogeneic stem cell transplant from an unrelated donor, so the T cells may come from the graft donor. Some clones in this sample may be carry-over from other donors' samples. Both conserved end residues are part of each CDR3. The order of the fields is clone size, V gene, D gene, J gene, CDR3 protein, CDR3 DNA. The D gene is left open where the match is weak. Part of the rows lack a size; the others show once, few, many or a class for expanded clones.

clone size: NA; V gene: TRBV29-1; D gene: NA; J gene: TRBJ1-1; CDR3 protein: CSVEGPGPTEAFF; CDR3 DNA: TGCAGCGTTGAAGGTCCAGGGCCCACTGAAGCTTTCTTT
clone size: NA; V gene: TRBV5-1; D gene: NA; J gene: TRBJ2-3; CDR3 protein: CASSLDGKGADTQYF; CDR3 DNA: TGCGCCAGCAGCTTGGACGGCAAAGGGGCAGATACGCAGTATTTT
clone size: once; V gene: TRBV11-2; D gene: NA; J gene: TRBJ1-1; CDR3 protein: CASSLDLADWNTEAFF; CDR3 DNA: TGTGCCAGCAGCTTAGATTTGGCAGATTGGAACACTGAAGCTTTCTTT
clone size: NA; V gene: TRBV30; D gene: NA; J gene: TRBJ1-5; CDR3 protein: CAWSVRFRGNQPQHF; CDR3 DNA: TGTGCCTGGAGTGTTAGATTTCGGGGCAATCAGCCCCAGCATTTT
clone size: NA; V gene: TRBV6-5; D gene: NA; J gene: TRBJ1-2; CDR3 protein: CASTAGRGYGYTF; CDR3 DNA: TGTGCCAGCACCGCTGGGCGGGGCTATGGCTACACCTTC
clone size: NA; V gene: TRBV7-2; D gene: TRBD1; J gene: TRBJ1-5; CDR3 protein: CASSLGQGAASNQPQHF; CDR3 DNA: TGTGCCAGCAGCCTCGGACAGGGGGCGGCCAGCAATCAGCCCCAGCATTTT
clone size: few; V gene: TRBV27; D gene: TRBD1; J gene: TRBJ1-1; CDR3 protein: CASSPGTAIGNTEAFF; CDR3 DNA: TGTGCCAGCAGTCCTGGGACAGCCATTGGGAACACTGAAGCTTTCTTT
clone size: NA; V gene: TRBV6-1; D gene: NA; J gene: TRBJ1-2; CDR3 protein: CASTPTGIYGYTF; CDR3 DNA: TGTGCCAGCACCCCCACAGGGATCTATGGCTACACCTTC
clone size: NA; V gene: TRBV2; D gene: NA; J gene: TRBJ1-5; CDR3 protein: CASAQVEYSNQPQHF; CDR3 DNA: TGTGCCAGCGCACAGGTAGAATATAGCAATCAGCCCCAGCATTTT
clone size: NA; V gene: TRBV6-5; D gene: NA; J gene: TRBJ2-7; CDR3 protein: CAISGDFGNYEQYF; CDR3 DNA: TGTGCCATCAGTGGGGACTTCGGCAACTACGAGCAGTACTTC
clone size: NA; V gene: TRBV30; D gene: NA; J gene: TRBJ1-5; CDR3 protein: CAWTGTADSNQPQHF; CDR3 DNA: TGTGCCTGGACCGGAACAGCTGATAGCAATCAGCCCCAGCATTTT
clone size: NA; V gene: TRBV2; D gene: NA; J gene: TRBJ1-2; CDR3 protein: CASSRSQDENGYTF; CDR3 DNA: TGTGCCAGCTCCAGGAGCCAGGATGAGAATGGCTACACCTTC
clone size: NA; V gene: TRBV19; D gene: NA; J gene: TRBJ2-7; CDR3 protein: CASSMNGQGAAEYF; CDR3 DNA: TGTGCCAGTAGTATGAATGGGCAAGGCGCTGCGGAGTACTTC
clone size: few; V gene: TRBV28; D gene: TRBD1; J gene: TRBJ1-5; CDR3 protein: CASQYRGNQPQHF; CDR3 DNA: TGTGCCAGTCAGTACAGGGGTAATCAGCCCCAGCATTTT
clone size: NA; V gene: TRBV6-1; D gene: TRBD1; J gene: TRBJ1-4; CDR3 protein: CASTEEAGGREKLFF; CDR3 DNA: TGTGCCAGCACAGAGGAGGCAGGGGGCCGTGAAAAACTGTTTTTT